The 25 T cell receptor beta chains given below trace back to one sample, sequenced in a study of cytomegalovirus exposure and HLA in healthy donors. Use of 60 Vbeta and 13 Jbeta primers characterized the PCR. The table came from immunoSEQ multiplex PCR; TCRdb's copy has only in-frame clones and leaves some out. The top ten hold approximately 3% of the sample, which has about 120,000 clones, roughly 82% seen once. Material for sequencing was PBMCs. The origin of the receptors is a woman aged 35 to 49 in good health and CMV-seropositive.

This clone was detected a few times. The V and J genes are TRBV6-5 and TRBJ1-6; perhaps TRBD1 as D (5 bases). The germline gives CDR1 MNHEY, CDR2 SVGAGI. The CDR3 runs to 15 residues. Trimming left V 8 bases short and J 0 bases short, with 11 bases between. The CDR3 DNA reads TGTGCCAGCGGGACTGGGAGCTCCTATAATTCACCCCTCCACTTT. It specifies CASGTGSSYNSPLHF.

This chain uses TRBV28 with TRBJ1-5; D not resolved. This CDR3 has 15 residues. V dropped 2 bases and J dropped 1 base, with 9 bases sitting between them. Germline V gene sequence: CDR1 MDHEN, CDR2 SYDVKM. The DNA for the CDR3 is TGTGCCAGCAGTTTAGGACTCGGCAGCAATCAGCCCCAGCATTTT. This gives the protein CASSLGLGSNQPQHF.

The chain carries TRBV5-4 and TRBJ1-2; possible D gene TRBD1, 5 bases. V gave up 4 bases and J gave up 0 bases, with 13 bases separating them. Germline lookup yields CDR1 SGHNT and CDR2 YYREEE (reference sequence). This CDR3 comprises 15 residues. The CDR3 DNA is TGTGCCAGCAGCAAGGGGTCCGGATCTAACTATGGCTACACCTTC. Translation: CASSKGSGSNYGYTF.

CDR3 sequence (DNA): TGTGCCAGCAGTTACGACAGGGACCACGGGGCCCAGCATTTT. It specifies CASSYDRDHGAQHF. The V call is TRBV6-6, the J call TRBJ1-5; 7 bases align to TRBD1. The length of the CDR3 is 14 residues. Unmatched junction bases numbered 9, after V lost 2 bases and J lost 11 bases. Germline CDR1 reads MNHNY; CDR2 reads SVGAGI (reference sequence).

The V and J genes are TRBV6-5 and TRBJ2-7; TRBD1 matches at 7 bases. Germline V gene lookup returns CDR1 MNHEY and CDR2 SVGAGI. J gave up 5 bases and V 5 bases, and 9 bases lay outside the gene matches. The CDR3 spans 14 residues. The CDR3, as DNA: TGTGCCAGCAGTCCGGTGACAGGGAAAAACGAGCAGTACTTC. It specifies CASSPVTGKNEQYF.

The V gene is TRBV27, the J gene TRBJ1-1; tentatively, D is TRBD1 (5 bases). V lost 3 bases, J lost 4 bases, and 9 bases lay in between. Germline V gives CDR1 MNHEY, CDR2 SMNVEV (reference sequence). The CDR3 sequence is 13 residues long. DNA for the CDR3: TGTGCCAGCAGTTTTGGGGGGTTCACTGAAGCTTTCTTT. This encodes CASSFGGFTEAFF.

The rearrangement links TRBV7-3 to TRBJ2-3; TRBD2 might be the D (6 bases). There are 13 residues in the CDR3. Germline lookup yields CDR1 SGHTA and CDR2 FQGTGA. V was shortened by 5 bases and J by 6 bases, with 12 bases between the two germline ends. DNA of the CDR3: TGTGCCAGCAGCGCGGGGTATGGGGATACGCAGTATTTT. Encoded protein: CASSAGYGDTQYF.

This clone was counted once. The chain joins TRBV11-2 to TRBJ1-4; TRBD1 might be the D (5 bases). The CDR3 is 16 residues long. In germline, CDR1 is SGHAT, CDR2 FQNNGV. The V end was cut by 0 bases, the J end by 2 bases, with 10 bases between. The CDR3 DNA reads TGTGCCAGCAGCTTAGATGGTGGGGCGACTAATGAAAAACTGTTTTTT. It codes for CASSLDGGATNEKLFF.

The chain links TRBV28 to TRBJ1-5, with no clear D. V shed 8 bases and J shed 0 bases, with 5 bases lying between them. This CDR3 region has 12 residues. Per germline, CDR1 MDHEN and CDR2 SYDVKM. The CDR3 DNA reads TGTGCCAGCGTCATTAGCAATCAGCCCCAGCATTTT. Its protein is CASVISNQPQHF.

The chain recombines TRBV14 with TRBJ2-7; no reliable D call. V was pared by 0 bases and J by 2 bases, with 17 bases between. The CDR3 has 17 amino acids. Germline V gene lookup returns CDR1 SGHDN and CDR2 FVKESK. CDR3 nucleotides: TGTGCCAGCAGCCAAGAGGGTGGAGACCGCAGAGCCTACGAGCAGTACTTC. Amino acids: CASSQEGGDRRAYEQYF.

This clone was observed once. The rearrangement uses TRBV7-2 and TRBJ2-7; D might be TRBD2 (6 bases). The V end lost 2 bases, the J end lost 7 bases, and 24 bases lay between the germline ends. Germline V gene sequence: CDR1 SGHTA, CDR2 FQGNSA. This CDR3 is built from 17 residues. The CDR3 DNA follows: TGTGCCAGCAGCTTATCAGGATTCACTCGGACGGCGGGGGAGCAGTACTTC. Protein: CASSLSGFTRTAGEQYF. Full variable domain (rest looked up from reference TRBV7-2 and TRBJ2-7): GAGVSQSPSNKVTEKGKDVELRCDPISGHTALYWYRQSLGQGLEFLIYFQGNSAPDKSGLPSDRFSAERTGGSVSTLTIQRTQQEDSAVYLCASSLSGFTRTAGEQYFGPGTRLTVT.

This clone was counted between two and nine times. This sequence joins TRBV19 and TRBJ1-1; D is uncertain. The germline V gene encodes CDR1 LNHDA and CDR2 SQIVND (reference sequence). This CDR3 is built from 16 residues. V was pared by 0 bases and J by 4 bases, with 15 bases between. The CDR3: CASSIDLSSGITEAFF. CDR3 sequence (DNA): TGTGCCAGTAGTATAGATCTTTCTTCGGGGATCACTGAAGCTTTCTTT. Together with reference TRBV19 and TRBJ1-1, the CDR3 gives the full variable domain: DGGITQSPKYLFRKEGQNVTLSCEQNLNHDAMYWYRQDPGQGLRLIYYSQIVNDFQKGDIAEGYSVSREKKESFPLTVTSAQKNPTAFYLCASSIDLSSGITEAFFGQGTRLTVV.

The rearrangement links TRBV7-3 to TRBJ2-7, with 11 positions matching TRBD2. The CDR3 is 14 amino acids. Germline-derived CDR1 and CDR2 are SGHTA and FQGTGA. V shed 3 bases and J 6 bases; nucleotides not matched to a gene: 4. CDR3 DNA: TGTGCCAGCAGCTTGCTAGCGGGAGGCTCCGAGCAGTACTTC. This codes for CASSLLAGGSEQYF.

The CDR3 coding sequence is TGCAGCGTCCGGCCGGCGGGTGGGGAACTGTTTTTT. This translates into CSVRPAGGELFF. The chain carries TRBV29-1 and TRBJ1-4; D is unresolved. The V gene lost 6 bases and the J gene lost 12 bases, with 17 bases spanning the gap. This CDR3 is built from 12 residues. Germline V gene lookup returns CDR1 SQVTM and CDR2 ANQGSEA.

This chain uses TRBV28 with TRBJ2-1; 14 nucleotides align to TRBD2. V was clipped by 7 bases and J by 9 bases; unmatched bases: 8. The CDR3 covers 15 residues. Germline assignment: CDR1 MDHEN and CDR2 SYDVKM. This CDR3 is CASIAVTSGRGEQFF. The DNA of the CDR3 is TGTGCCAGCATAGCGGTGACTAGCGGGAGGGGTGAGCAGTTCTTC.

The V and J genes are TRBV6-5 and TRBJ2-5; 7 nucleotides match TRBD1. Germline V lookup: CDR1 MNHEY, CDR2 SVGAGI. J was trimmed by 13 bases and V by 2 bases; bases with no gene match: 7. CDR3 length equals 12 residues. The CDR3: CASSYPPGTAYF. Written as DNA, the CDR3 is TGTGCCAGCAGTTACCCCCCCGGGACAGCGTACTTC.

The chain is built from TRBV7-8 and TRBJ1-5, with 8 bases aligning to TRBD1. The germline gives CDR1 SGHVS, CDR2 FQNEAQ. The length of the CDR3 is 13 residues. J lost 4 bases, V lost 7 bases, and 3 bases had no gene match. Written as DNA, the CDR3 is TGTGCCAGCACCAGGACAGGGAATCAGCCCCAGCATTTT. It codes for CASTRTGNQPQHF.

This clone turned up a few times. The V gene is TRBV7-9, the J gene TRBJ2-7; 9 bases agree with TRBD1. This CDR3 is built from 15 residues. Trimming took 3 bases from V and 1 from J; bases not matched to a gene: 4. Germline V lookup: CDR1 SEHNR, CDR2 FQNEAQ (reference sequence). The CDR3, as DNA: TGTGCCAGCAGCTTTCCGGGACAGGGTTCCTACGAGCAGTACTTC. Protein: CASSFPGQGSYEQYF.

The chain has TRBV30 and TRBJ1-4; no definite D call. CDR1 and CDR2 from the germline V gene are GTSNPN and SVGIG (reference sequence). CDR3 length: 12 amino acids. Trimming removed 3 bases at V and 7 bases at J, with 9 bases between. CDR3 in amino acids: CAWSYTGEKLFF. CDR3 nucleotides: TGTGCCTGGAGCTACACGGGTGAAAAACTGTTTTTT.

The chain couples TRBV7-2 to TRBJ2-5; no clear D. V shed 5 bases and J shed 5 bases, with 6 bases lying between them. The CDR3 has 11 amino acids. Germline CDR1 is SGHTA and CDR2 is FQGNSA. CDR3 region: CASSARETQYF. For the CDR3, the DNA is TGTGCCAGCAGCGCGAGGGAGACCCAGTACTTC.

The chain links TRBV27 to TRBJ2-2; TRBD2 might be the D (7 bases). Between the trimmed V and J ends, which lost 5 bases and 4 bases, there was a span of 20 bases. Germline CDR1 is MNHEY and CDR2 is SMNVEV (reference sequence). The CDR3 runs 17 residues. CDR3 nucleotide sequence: TGTGCCAGCAGTCGGCATGTTGGGGGGGGCGGCACCGGGGAGCTGTTTTTT. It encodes CASSRHVGGGGTGELFF.

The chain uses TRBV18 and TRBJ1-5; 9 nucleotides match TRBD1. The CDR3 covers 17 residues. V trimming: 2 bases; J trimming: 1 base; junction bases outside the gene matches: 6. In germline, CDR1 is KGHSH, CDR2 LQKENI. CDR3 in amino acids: CASSPNRGHGSNQPQHF. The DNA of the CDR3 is TGTGCCAGCTCACCAAACAGGGGGCATGGGAGCAATCAGCCCCAGCATTTT.

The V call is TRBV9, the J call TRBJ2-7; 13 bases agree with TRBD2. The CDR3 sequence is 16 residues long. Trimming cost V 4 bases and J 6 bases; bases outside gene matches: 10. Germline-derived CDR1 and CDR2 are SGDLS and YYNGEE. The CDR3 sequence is CASSPPGTSGTSEQYF. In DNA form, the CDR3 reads TGTGCCAGCAGCCCCCCCGGGACTAGCGGGACCAGCGAGCAGTACTTC.

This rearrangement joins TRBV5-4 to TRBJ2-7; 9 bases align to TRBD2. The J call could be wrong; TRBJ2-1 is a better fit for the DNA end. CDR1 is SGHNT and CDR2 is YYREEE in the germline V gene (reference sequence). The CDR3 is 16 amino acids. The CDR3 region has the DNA TGTGCCAGCAGTTCCGAACTAGCGGGTATAACCAATGAGCAGTTCTTC. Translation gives CASSSELAGITNEQFF.

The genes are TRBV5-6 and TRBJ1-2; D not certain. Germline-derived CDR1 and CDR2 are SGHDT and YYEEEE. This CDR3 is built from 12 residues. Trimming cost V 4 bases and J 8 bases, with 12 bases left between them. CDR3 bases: TGTGCCAGCAGCCCGGTGTCTGAAGGCTACACCTTC. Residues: CASSPVSEGYTF. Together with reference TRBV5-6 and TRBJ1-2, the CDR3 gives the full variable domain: DAGVTQSPTHLIKTRGQQVTLRCSPKSGHDTVSWYQQALGQGPQFIFQYYEEEERQRGNFPDRFSGHQFPNYSSELNVNALLLGDSALYLCASSPVSEGYTFGSGTRLTVV.